Below, 10 T cell receptor beta chains from the same sample are listed, as sequenced in a study of T-cell reconstitution after alpha-beta-depleted transplantation in children. Researchers prepared the TCRbeta library using unique molecular identifiers, the study reports. TCRdb fed the PCR reads into MiXCR, producing one record per CDR3 protein. The repertoire holds about 610,000 distinct CDR3 sequences, with roughly a tenth as singletons. The source material was PBMCs from the stem cell graft donor, sampled from the stem cell graft. These receptor sequences come from a human donor who donated a stem cell graft to a child with acute myeloid leukemia.

The chain combines TRBV6-2 or TRBV6-3 with TRBJ1-5; 8 bases are shared with TRBD1. The CDR3 is 18 residues long. Germline V lookup: CDR1 MNHEY, CDR2 SVGEGT. J lost 6 bases, V lost 6 bases, and 19 bases had no gene match. The CDR3 reads CASSPFLLPRGRGQPQHF. CDR3 DNA: TGTGCCAGCAGCCCTTTCCTTCTACCCAGGGGGCGCGGTCAGCCCCAGCATTTT.

This clonotype was recorded at least ten times. The chain is built from TRBV6-1 and TRBJ2-7; possibly TRBD2 for D (6 bases). Between the trimmed V and J ends, which lost 6 bases and 3 bases, there was a span of 18 bases. The germline gives CDR1 MNHNS, CDR2 SASEGT. The CDR3 length is 15 residues. As DNA, the CDR3 is TGTGCCAGCAGCGCGCCTAAGACTAGTCTCTACGAGCAGTACTTC. Residues: CASSAPKTSLYEQYF.

The chain carries TRBV10-3 and TRBJ1-2; D gene ambiguous. This CDR3 contains 15 residues. V was shortened by 4 bases and J by 4 bases, with 16 bases between the two germline ends. Germline assignment: CDR1 ENHRY and CDR2 SYGVKD. The CDR3 sequence: CAISAGPNLGYGYTF. CDR3 DNA: TGTGCCATCAGTGCTGGGCCCAACTTAGGCTATGGCTACACCTTC.

V gene TRBV20-1 combines with J gene TRBJ1-1, with D unclear. CDR1 and CDR2 (germline): DFQATT, SNEGSKA (reference sequence). Between the trimmed V and J ends, which lost 3 bases and 6 bases, there was a span of 11 bases. CDR3 length: 12 amino acids. The CDR3 spells CSASSDTSEAFF. CDR3 in DNA: TGCAGTGCTAGTAGTGACACTTCTGAAGCTTTCTTT.

This clonotype came up many times. CDR3 residues: CASSFTGRSTEAFF. In DNA form, the CDR3 reads TGTGCCAGCAGTTTTACAGGGAGAAGCACTGAAGCTTTCTTT. The chain employs TRBV28 and TRBJ1-1, with D possibly matching TRBD1 (6 bases). Trimming took 3 bases from V and 4 from J, leaving 12 bases between them. The CDR3 length is 14 residues. The germline V gene encodes CDR1 MDHEN and CDR2 SYDVKM.

This chain's CDR3 is CASSYGGASGSNGEQFF. The DNA of the CDR3 is TGTGCCAGCAGTTACGGGGGGGCTAGCGGGAGTAACGGTGAGCAGTTCTTC. The chain uses TRBV6-2 or TRBV6-3 and TRBJ2-1; TRBD2 matches 10 bases. There are 17 residues in the CDR3. The ends lost 2 bases at V and 9 bases at J; junction bases unmatched: 13. CDR1 and CDR2 from the germline V gene are MNHEY and SVGEGT.

The V gene is TRBV13, the J gene TRBJ1-2; unclear D gene. The V gene lost 5 bases and the J gene lost 12 bases, with 16 bases spanning the gap. CDR3 size: 12 residues. Germline loops: CDR1 PRHDT, CDR2 FYEKMQ (reference sequence). The CDR3 DNA reads TGTGCCAGCAGCCTCACGACATTCGGGCACACCTTC. This sequence encodes CASSLTTFGHTF.

The J gene is TRBJ1-2, the V gene TRBV7-9; D perhaps matches TRBD1 (6 bases). Trimming left V 7 bases short and J 2 bases short, with 20 bases between. Germline values: CDR1 SEHNR, CDR2 FQNEAQ (reference sequence). This CDR3 is built from 16 residues. In DNA form, the CDR3 reads TGTGCCAGCACCGAATGGCCCGGGGGCTCCAACTATGGCTACACCTTC. Protein product: CASTEWPGGSNYGYTF.

This chain joins TRBV2 and TRBJ2-5; TRBD2 aligns across 9 bases. The length of the CDR3 is 13 residues. With 0 bases clipped from V and 11 bases from J, the junction kept 4 bases outside the gene matches. CDR1 and CDR2 (germline): SNHLY, FYNNEI. Here the CDR3 reads CASSEAGLAGQYF. The CDR3 region has the DNA TGTGCCAGCAGTGAAGCGGGACTAGCCGGACAGTACTTC.

The chain employs TRBV9 and TRBJ1-4; possibly TRBD1 for D (6 bases). The V gene lost 3 bases and the J gene lost 0 bases, with 15 bases spanning the gap. The CDR3 extends over 17 amino acids. Germline V gene lookup returns CDR1 SGDLS and CDR2 YYNGEE. The CDR3 DNA reads as TGTGCCAGCAGCGCATCACGACAGGCTGCAACTAATGAAAAACTGTTTTTT. This sequence encodes CASSASRQAATNEKLFF.